This T cell receptor (beta chain) appears in the sequencing data of a study of OX40 agonist ivuxolimab in advanced cancers. Overall study context: Ivuxolimab, an antibody acting as an agonist of OX40 (CD134), was used to treat patients. Participants, 70% to 90% male, averaged around 60 years of age, ranging from roughly 23 to 80. General observations from the study: In the expanded peripheral T cells, antigen specificity was never determined.

Generated by immunoSEQ multiplex PCR, the TCRdb table keeps only in-frame clones and is missing some. The data hold around 26,000 clones, with approximately 79% observed a single time. Drawing of blood for sampling happened at baseline, at cycle 4 day 1, and at cycle 7 day 1. Concerning this clone: Its antigen is as yet unknown.

This TCR came from an adult with an advanced solid tumor such as melanoma, head and neck, liver or kidney cancer. The starting material was CD4+ or CD8+ T cells sorted from blood, obtained in a trial of the OX40 agonist ivuxolimab.

As DNA, the CDR3 is TGTGCCAGCAGCTTTGACCGGGGTCAAGATCAGCCCCAGCATTTT. It yields the protein CASSFDRGQDQPQHF. The chain uses TRBV7-8 and TRBJ1-5, with D unresolved. Germline V gene data show CDR1 as SGHVS and CDR2 as FQNEAQ. The CDR3 totals 15 residues. Trimming removed 3 bases at V and 5 bases at J, with 14 bases between.